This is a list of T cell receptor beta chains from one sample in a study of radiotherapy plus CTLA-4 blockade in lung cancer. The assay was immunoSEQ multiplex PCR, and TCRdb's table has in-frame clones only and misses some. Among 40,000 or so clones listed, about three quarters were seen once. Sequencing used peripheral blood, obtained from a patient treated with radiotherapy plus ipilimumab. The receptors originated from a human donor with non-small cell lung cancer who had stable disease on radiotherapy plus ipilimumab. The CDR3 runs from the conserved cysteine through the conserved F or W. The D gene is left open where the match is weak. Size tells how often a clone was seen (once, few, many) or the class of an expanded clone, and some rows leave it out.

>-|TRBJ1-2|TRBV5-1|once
CASSSGGGYGYTF
TGCGCCAGCTCCTCGGGAGGGGGTTATGGCTACACCTTC
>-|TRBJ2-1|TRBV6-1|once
CASSEGNEQFF
TGTGCCAGCAGTGAAGGGAATGAGCAGTTCTTC
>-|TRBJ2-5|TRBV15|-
CATSRDEGEVQYF
TGTGCCACCAGCAGAGATGAGGGGGAGGTCCAGTACTTC
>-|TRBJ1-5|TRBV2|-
CASSETQDQPQHF
TGTGCCAGCAGTGAAACCCAGGATCAGCCCCAGCATTTT
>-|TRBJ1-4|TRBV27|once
CASSSIQGRNEKLFF
TGTGCCAGCAGTTCCATTCAGGGTCGTAATGAAAAACTGTTTTTT
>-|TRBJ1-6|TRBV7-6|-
CASSFLRADSPLHF
TGTGCCAGCAGCTTCCTCAGGGCAGATTCACCCCTCCACTTT
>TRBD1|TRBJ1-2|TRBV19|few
CASLGQGHGYTF
TGTGCCAGTTTGGGACAGGGCCATGGCTACACCTTC
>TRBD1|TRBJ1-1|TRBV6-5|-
CASSSTPGQGTEAFF
TGTGCCAGCAGTTCTACTCCGGGACAGGGGACTGAAGCTTTCTTT
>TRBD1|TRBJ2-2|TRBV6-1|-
CASRILGQTGELFF
TGTGCCAGCAGGATCCTGGGACAGACCGGGGAGCTGTTTTTT
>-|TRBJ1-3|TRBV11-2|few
CASSQIAGNTIYF
TGTGCCAGCAGCCAAATAGCTGGAAACACCATATATTTT
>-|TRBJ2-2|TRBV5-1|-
CASSLMAGPLGELFF
TGCGCCAGCAGCTTGATGGCAGGGCCTCTCGGGGAGCTGTTTTTT
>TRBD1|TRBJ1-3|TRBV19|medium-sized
CASSIGTGHGNTIYF
TGTGCCAGTAGTATCGGGACAGGCCATGGAAACACCATATATTTT
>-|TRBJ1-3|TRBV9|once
CASSEDINSGNTIYF
TGTGCCAGCAGTGAAGACATCAACTCTGGAAACACCATATATTTT
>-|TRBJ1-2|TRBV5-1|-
CASSLALRGFGGYTF
TGCGCCAGCAGCTTGGCCCTTAGGGGATTCGGCGGCTACACCTTC
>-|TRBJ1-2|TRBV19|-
CASSLRTLNHYGYTF
TGTGCCAGTAGTCTCCGGACTCTTAATCACTATGGCTACACCTTC
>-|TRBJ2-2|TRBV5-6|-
CASTPGRLTNTGELFF
TGTGCCAGCACCCCCGGCCGTTTAACGAACACCGGGGAGCTGTTTTTT
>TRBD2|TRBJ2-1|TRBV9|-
CASSVGAGAYNEQFF
TGTGCCAGCAGCGTAGGAGCGGGGGCTTACAATGAGCAGTTCTTC
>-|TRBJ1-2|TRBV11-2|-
CASSLRAGGTF
TGTGCCAGCAGCTTACGGGCAGGAGGTACCTTC
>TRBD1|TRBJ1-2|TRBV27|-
CASSPWTGGSGYTF
TGTGCCAGCAGTCCCTGGACAGGCGGGTCTGGCTACACCTTC
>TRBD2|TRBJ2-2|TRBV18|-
CASSPGLAGITGELFF
TGTGCCAGCTCACCAGGGCTAGCGGGGATCACCGGGGAGCTGTTTTTT
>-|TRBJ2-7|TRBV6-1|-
CASSEDLGVGGYEQYF
TGTGCCAGCAGTGAAGATTTGGGAGTTGGGGGGTACGAGCAGTACTTC
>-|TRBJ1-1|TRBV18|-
CASSPTVTMNTEAFF
TGTGCCAGCTCACCCACCGTTACTATGAACACTGAAGCTTTCTTT